This entry features one T cell receptor beta chain sequence. Its antigen remains unidentified. CD45RO-negative cells were positively selected for CCR7, leaving out terminally differentiated effector memory CD45RA+ cells. V was pared by 4 bases and J by 7 bases, with 17 bases between. This CDR3 has 15 residues. The V gene's germline CDR1 is MGHDK and CDR2 SYGVNS. Authors' processing steps: Without quality scores, immunoSEQ junctional reads could not be filtered like full-length reads. Only in-frame clones appear in the TCRdb table, and some are missing; sequencing was by immunoSEQ multiplex PCR. The V and J calls and clone size come from that table; D and trimming were worked out from the DNA. Of hundreds of thousands of clones listed, roughly nine tenths are singletons. This specimen belongs to a study of shared clonotypes between healthy human individuals. Whole-study findings and limits: Investigators collected only blood, and repertoires in tissues likely differ.

Sequencing was done on a sample of naive CD8+ T cells sorted from blood. V gene TRBV25-1 combines with J gene TRBJ2-1; a weak D match, TRBD2 (6 bases). The TCR sequence derives from a man aged 30 to 45 in good health. The CDR3: CASSVWEATQNEQFF. CDR3 nucleotides: TGTGCCAGCAGTGTATGGGAGGCCACGCAAAATGAGCAGTTCTTC.